Sequencing of this TCR beta chain was carried out in a study of cytomegalovirus exposure and HLA in healthy donors. The CDR3 is 13 amino acids. From germline, CDR1 is SQVTM and CDR2 ANQGSEA. The V end lost 4 bases, the J end lost 4 bases, and 11 bases lay between the germline ends. A multiplex PCR was run with 60 Vbeta primers and 13 Jbeta primers. This table comes from immunoSEQ multiplex PCR, and its TCRdb copy is limited to in-frame clones, with some not included. This sample has some 250,000 clones, with 82% found just once. The chain joins TRBV29-1 to TRBJ1-5; TRBD1 might be the D (5 bases). Sequenced material: PBMCs. This TCR came from a woman aged 40 to 50 in good health and CMV-seropositive. The CDR3 sequence: CSVGSGRNQPQHF. In DNA form, the CDR3 reads TGCAGCGTTGGGTCAGGGCGAAATCAGCCCCAGCATTTT.